Each of the 3 T cell receptor beta chains below was sequenced from the same sample in a study of blood T cell repertoires in COVID-19. The assay was immunoSEQ multiplex PCR, and TCRdb's table has in-frame clones only and misses some. The sample holds some 150,000 clones, around 85% seen once. Input material: peripheral blood. All receptors derive from a man aged 50 or older with acute or convalescent COVID-19.

V is TRBV3-1 (or the pseudogene TRBV3-2) and J is TRBJ1-2, with TRBD1 matching 7 bases. The CDR3 is 15 residues long. J lost 2 bases, V lost 1 base, and 4 bases had no gene match. Germline V gene lookup returns CDR1 LGHDT and CDR2 YNNKEL (reference sequence). CDR3: CASSQGQGVNYGYTF. CDR3 in DNA: TGTGCCAGCAGCCAAGGACAGGGAGTAAACTATGGCTACACCTTC.

The chain recombines TRBV5-1 with TRBJ2-3; 8 positions agree with TRBD1. Germline trimming cut 0 bases from V and 1 base from J; bases unmatched to any gene: 4. The germline V gene encodes CDR1 SGHRS and CDR2 YFSETQ. The CDR3 covers 16 residues. The CDR3 coding sequence is TGCGCCAGCAGCTTGGGGACAGGGTACGGCACAGATACGCAGTATTTT. This encodes CASSLGTGYGTDTQYF.

The chain has TRBV2 and TRBJ1-4, with TRBD1 as a possible D gene (6 bases). V dropped 7 bases and J dropped 6 bases, with 15 bases sitting between them. This CDR3 region has 14 residues. Germline assignment: CDR1 SNHLY and CDR2 FYNNEI. The CDR3 sequence: CASIRDRLDEKLFF. In DNA, the CDR3 is TGTGCCAGCATAAGAGACAGGCTCGATGAAAAACTGTTTTTT.